Detailed here is one T cell receptor (beta chain). What it binds is not known. As to treatment: some 20 received Ad26.COV2.S at low or high dose, single or two shots; a few received placebo; per-sample allocation not given. Collection of samples fell on day 63 after the first vaccine or placebo injection. As its vector, the vaccine had Ad26, which expressed Wuhan-strain SARS-CoV-2 spike. This sample was included in a study of Ad26.COV2.S vaccination and SARS-CoV-2 variants. Across the whole study: Ad26.COV2.S was injected intramuscularly once or twice, 56 days apart.

This CDR3 comprises 13 residues. The germline CDR1 and CDR2 sequences are WSHSY and SAAADI. V lost 3 bases, J lost 1 base, and 7 bases lay in between. Clones were sequenced by immunoSEQ multiplex PCR, and TCRdb holds only the in-frame ones, with some missing. The data contain some 250,000 clones, 70% to 90% of them singletons. General observations from the study: A substantial breadth of spike-specific CD8+ and CD4+ T cell responses after vaccination has been reported.

The chain employs TRBV10-2 and TRBJ2-7; D unclear. Source: peripheral blood, taken in a trial of Ad26.COV2.S vaccine versus placebo. The origin of this receptor is a person aged 18-65 years who received the Ad26.COV2.S COVID-19 vaccine or a placebo. The CDR3 protein is CASSDGRSYEQYF. The CDR3 DNA follows: TGCGCCAGCAGTGACGGCAGATCCTACGAGCAGTACTTC.